These T cell receptor beta chains were read from a single sample in a study of blood T cell repertoires in COVID-19. The method was immunoSEQ multiplex PCR; TCRdb's version includes in-frame clones alone and lacks a portion of them. The sample has some 20,000 clones, around 83% seen once. Input material: peripheral blood. The receptors originated from a human donor in a cohort sampled during active COVID-19. Each CDR3 is given with its conserved first and last residue. Each record gives: V gene, CDR3 protein.

v_gene: TRBV5-1
CDR3aa: CASSLGREAPMNTEAFF

v_gene: TRBV19
CDR3aa: CASIWTPGNQPQHF

v_gene: TRBV6-5
CDR3aa: CASSYLNRGRNTEAFF

v_gene: TRBV5-1
CDR3aa: CASSWTGGAYSPLHF

v_gene: TRBV30
CDR3aa: CALTGSFLSGANVLTF

v_gene: TRBV24-1
CDR3aa: CATSDLGGAQGPETQYF

v_gene: TRBV27
CDR3aa: CASSLGTEGIEQYF

v_gene: TRBV5-5
CDR3aa: CASRAGQGKYEQYF

v_gene: TRBV5-1
CDR3aa: CASSSKEARNTEAFF

v_gene: TRBV7-9
CDR3aa: CASSSARTALNTEAFF

v_gene: TRBV4-1
CDR3aa: CASSQVVPRVDYGYTF

v_gene: TRBV28
CDR3aa: CASSFSDRGGGYTF

v_gene: TRBV28
CDR3aa: CASRFDRYYSNQPQHF

v_gene: TRBV18
CDR3aa: CASSPGLAGGSPSNTGELFF

v_gene: TRBV2
CDR3aa: CASSGRDEQFF

v_gene: TRBV12-3/TRBV12-4
CDR3aa: CASSRENNEQFF

v_gene: TRBV9
CDR3aa: CASSPQTGNTGELFF

v_gene: TRBV5-4
CDR3aa: CACTQGVASYNEQFF

v_gene: TRBV29-1
CDR3aa: CSVEGDRAYEQYF

v_gene: TRBV7-9
CDR3aa: CASSPYGPGGTEAFF

v_gene: TRBV9
CDR3aa: CASSVKSGGNNEQFF

v_gene: TRBV6-6
CDR3aa: CASRSGAEQETQYF

v_gene: TRBV4-2
CDR3aa: CASSQDGKGQGYEKLFF

v_gene: TRBV4-1
CDR3aa: CASSRRVPAGGVSDEQFF

v_gene: TRBV5-8
CDR3aa: CASSFGGYTEAFF

v_gene: TRBV7-3
CDR3aa: CASSKTGVGDTQYF

v_gene: TRBV4-1
CDR3aa: CASSQDRGRIEAFF

v_gene: TRBV11-2
CDR3aa: CASSSGGGLVSGNTIYF

v_gene: TRBV15
CDR3aa: CATSREERQTQYF

v_gene: TRBV5-8
CDR3aa: CASSLVEAVHQPQHF

v_gene: TRBV24-1
CDR3aa: CATRPTARQGGPSDTQYF

v_gene: TRBV6-5
CDR3aa: CASSWTGDVEPQHF

v_gene: TRBV3-1/TRBV3-2
CDR3aa: CASSLKPGLARYNEQFF

v_gene: TRBV29-1
CDR3aa: CSHSNNEQFF

v_gene: TRBV28
CDR3aa: CATVQGSSYNSPLHF

v_gene: TRBV3-1/TRBV3-2
CDR3aa: CASSPTSGRVGGELFF

v_gene: TRBV11-2
CDR3aa: CASSLRGQGTAHTEAFF

v_gene: TRBV18
CDR3aa: CASSPGTSGGQETQYF

v_gene: TRBV7-9
CDR3aa: CASSFTGTGSNNEQFF